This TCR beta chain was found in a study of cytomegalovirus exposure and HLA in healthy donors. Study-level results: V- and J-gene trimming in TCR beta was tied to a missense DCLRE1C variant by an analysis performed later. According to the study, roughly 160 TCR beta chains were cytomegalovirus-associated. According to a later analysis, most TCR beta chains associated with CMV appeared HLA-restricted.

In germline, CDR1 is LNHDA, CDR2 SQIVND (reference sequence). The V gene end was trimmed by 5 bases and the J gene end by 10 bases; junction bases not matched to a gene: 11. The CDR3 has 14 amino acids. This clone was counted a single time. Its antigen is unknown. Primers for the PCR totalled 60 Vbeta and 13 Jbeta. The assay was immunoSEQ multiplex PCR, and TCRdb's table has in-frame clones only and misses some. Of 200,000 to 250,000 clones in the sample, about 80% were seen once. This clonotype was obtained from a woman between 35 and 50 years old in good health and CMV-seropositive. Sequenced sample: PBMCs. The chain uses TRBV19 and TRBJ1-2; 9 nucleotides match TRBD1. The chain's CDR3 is CASSFQDRGSLYTF. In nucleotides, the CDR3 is TGTGCCAGTAGTTTCCAGGACAGGGGATCCCTCTACACCTTC.